The clone carrying this T cell receptor beta chain was counted a few times. Per the original methods: The authors estimated nucleated cell counts from reference gene primer amplification. Generated by immunoSEQ multiplex PCR, the TCRdb table keeps only in-frame clones and is missing some. V, J and clone size are those of that table, while D and trimming were read from the DNA. This sample yields around 92,000 clones, of which roughly nine tenths are seen a single time; 5% to 5.5% belongs to the top ten. This sample is drawn from a study of blood T cell repertoires in COVID-19. At the level of the study: In each case, the material was cDNA or gDNA derived from T cells, B-cell-depleted T cells, or PBMCs.

The CDR3 consists of 14 residues. Per the germline V gene, CDR1 is SGDLS and CDR2 is YYNGEE. The ends lost 7 bases at V and 8 bases at J; junction bases unmatched: 6. Sequenced material: peripheral blood. The rearrangement links TRBV9 to TRBJ2-1; TRBD2 agrees at 13 bases. This TCR was recovered from a woman older than 75 with active COVID-19. CDR3 bases: TGTGCCAGCGACCGACTAGCGGGAGGCTATGAGCAGTTCTTC. It encodes CASDRLAGGYEQFF.